A single sample is the source of the 9 T cell receptor beta chains below, sequenced in a study of OX40 agonist ivuxolimab in advanced cancers. Libraries were prepared through the immunoSEQ multiplex PCR assay. As stored in TCRdb, this immuneACCESS dataset retains in-frame rearrangements with V and J assigned. A fraction of the clones does not appear; measured against another copy, unresolved V genes explain less than half of the discrepancy, and the remainder lacks a known reason. Recorded for this sample are 55,000 or so clones; about 90% of them occurred a single time. The ten most abundant clones make up approximately 7% of the sample. This material consisted of CD4+ or CD8+ T cells sorted from blood, taken in a trial of the OX40 agonist ivuxolimab. Receptors were obtained from an adult with an advanced solid tumor such as melanoma, head and neck, liver or kidney cancer.

The genes are TRBV2 and TRBJ2-7; D possibly matches TRBD1 or TRBD2 (5 bases each). Trimming took 6 bases from V and 3 from J, leaving 9 bases between them. The germline gives CDR1 SNHLY, CDR2 FYNNEI. The CDR3 is 12 residues long. The CDR3 spells CASRGPNYEQYF. DNA for the CDR3: TGTGCCAGCAGGGGACCGAACTACGAGCAGTACTTC. The entire variable domain, with the rest obtained from reference TRBV2 and TRBJ2-7, is as follows: EPEVTQTPSHQVTQMGQEVILRCVPISNHLYFYWYRQILGQKVEFLVSFYNNEISEKSEIFDDQFSVERPDGSNFTLKIRSTKLEDSAMYFCASRGPNYEQYFGPGTRLTVT.

Comments on this clone: One end of the junction does not line up with germline, which may come from a read error. The gene calls are TRBV6-1 and TRBJ2-7; 9 bases fit TRBD2. CDR3 length: 14 residues. Per the germline V gene, CDR1 is MNHNS and CDR2 is SASEGT. The CDR3 sequence is CASAPVAGVYEQHF. Here the CDR3 DNA reads TGTGCCAGCGCCCCGGTAGCGGGAGTGTACGAGCAGCACTTC.

The chain joins TRBV11-2 to TRBJ2-7, with 7 bases aligning to TRBD1. J gave up 5 bases and V 5 bases, and 9 bases lay outside the gene matches. Germline V CDR1 and CDR2: SGHAT, FQNNGV. The CDR3 runs to 14 residues. The CDR3 region is CASSQDRKSDEQYF. The CDR3 coding sequence is TGTGCCAGCAGCCAGGACAGGAAGTCGGACGAGCAGTACTTC. Complete variable domain (other parts from reference TRBV11-2 and TRBJ2-7): EAGVAQSPRYKIIEKRQSVAFWCNPISGHATLYWYQQILGQGPKLLIQFQNNGVVDDSQLPKDRFSAERLKGVDSTLKIQPAKLEDSAVYLCASSQDRKSDEQYFGPGTRLTVT.

The chain couples TRBV18 to TRBJ1-4; D is possibly TRBD1 (5 bases). The CDR3 spans 17 residues. The ends were cut back, 1 base at V and 0 bases at J, with 12 bases in the middle. Germline V CDR1 and CDR2: KGHSH, LQKENI. The CDR3 nucleotides read TGTGCCAGCTCACCACGTTCCCGGGGGGCAACTAATGAAAAACTGTTTTTT. Its translation: CASSPRSRGATNEKLFF.

The gene calls are TRBV18 and TRBJ2-5; TRBD1 matches at 8 bases. The ends lost 6 bases at V and 3 bases at J; junction bases unmatched: 9. The V gene's germline CDR1 is KGHSH and CDR2 LQKENI. The CDR3 sequence is 15 residues long. For the CDR3, the DNA is TGTGCCAGCTCGCAAAGGACAGGGTCAGAAGAGACCCAGTACTTC. Its translation is CASSQRTGSEETQYF. Full variable domain (outside the CDR3, taken from reference TRBV18 and TRBJ2-5): NAGVMQNPRHLVRRRGQEARLRCSPMKGHSHVYWYRQLPEEGLKFMVYLQKENIIDESGMPKERFSAEFPKEGPSILRIQQVVRGDSAAYFCASSQRTGSEETQYFGPGTRLLVL.

The chain is built from TRBV18 and TRBJ2-7; TRBD2 is a possible D gene (5 bases). V lost 5 bases and J lost 4, with 6 bases in between. The germline V gene has CDR1 KGHSH and CDR2 LQKENI. The CDR3 loop spans 11 amino acids. In nucleotides, the CDR3 is TGTGCCAGCTCAAGACTATACGAGCAGTACTTC. Protein product: CASSRLYEQYF.

With regard to this clone: The sample carries other DNA sequences with the same CDR3. The genes are TRBV4-2 and TRBJ2-7; possible D gene TRBD2, 5 bases. The CDR3 runs 14 residues. Germline CDR1 LGHNA, CDR2 YNFKEQ. The V end lost 1 base, the J end lost 0 bases, and 7 bases lay between the germline ends. The CDR3 region has the DNA TGTGCCAGCAGCCAAGTAGGGAGCTCCTACGAGCAGTACTTC. This encodes CASSQVGSSYEQYF.

The V call is TRBV6-5, the J call TRBJ2-7; D remains ambiguous. This CDR3 has 15 residues. CDR1 and CDR2 (germline): MNHEY, SVGAGI. V dropped 3 bases and J dropped 6 bases, with 18 bases sitting between them. The CDR3 reads CASSYKADFSREQYF. For the CDR3, the DNA is TGTGCCAGCAGTTATAAGGCCGATTTCTCTCGCGAGCAGTACTTC.

The chain carries TRBV29-1 and TRBJ2-4; maybe TRBD2 (5 bases). The CDR3 has 13 amino acids. Trimming took off 7 bases at V and 7 bases at J, with 17 bases between the two ends. Germline V CDR1 and CDR2: SQVTM, ANQGSEA. CDR3 nucleotides: TGCAGCGCAGATGGCGGGTCCGGTAACATTCAGTACTTC. Translation gives CSADGGSGNIQYF.